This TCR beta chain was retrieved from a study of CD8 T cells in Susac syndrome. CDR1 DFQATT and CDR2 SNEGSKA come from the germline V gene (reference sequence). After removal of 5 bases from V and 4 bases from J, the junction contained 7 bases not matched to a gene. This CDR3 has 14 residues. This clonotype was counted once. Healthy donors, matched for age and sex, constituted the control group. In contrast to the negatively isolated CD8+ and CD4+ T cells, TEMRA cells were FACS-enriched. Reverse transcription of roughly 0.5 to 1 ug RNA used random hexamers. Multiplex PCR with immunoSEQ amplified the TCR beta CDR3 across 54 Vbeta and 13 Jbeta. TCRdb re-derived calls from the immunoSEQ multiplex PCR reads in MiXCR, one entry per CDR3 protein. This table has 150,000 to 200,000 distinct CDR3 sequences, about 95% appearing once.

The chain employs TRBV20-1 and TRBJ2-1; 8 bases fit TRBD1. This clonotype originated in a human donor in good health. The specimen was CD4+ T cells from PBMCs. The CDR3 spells CSAPPRTGYNEQFF. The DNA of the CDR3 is TGCAGTGCTCCACCCCGGACAGGGTACAATGAGCAGTTCTTC.